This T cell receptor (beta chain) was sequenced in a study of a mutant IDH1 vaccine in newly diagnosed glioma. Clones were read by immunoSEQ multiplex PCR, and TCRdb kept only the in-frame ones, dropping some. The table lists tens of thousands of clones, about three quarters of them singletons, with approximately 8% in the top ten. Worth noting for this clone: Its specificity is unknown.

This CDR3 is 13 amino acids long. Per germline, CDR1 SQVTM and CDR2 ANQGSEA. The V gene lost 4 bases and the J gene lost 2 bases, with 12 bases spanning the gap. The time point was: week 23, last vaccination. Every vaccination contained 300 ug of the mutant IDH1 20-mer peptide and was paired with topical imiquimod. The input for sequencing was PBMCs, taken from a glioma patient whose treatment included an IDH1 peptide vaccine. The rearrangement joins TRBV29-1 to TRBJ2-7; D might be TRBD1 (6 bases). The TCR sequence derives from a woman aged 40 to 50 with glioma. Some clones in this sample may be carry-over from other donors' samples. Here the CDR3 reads CSVGRTVPYEQYF. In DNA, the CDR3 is TGCAGCGTTGGACGGACAGTGCCCTACGAGCAGTACTTC.